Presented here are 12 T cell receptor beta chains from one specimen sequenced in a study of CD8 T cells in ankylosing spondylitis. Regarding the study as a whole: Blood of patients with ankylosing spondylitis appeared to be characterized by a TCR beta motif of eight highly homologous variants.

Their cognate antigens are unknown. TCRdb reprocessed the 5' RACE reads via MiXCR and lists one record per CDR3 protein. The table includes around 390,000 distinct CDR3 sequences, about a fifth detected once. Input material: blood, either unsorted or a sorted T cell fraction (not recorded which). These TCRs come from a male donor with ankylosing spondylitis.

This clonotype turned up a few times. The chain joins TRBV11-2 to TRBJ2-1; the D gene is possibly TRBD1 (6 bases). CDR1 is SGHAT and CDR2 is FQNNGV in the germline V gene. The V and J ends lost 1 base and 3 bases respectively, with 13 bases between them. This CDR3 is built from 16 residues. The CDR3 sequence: CASSLGAGDGYNEQFF. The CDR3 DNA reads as TGTGCCAGCAGCTTAGGGGCAGGGGACGGCTACAATGAGCAGTTCTTC.

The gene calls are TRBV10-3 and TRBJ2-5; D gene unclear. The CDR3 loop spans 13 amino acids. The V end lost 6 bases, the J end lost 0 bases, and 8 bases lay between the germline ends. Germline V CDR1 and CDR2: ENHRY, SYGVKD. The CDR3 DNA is TGTGCCATCAGGATTGGGGACCAAGAGACCCAGTACTTC. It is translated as CAIRIGDQETQYF.

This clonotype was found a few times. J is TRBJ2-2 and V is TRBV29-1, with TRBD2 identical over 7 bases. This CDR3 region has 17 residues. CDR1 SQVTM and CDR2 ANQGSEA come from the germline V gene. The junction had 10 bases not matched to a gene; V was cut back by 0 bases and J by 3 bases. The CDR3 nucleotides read TGCAGCGTTGAAGATCGGGGCGGGAGCCCGGACACCGGGGAGCTGTTTTTT. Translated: CSVEDRGGSPDTGELFF.

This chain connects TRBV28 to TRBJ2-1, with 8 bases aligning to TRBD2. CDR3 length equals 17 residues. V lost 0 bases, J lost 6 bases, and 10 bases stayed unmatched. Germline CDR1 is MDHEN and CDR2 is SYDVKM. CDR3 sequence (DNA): TGTGCCAGCAGTTTATGGGCAAGCGGGAGTATTGGCAATGAGCAGTTCTTC. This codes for CASSLWASGSIGNEQFF.

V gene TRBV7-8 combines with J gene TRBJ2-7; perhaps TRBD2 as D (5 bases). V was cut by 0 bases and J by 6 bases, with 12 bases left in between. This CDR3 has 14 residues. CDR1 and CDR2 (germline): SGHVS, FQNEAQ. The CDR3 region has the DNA TGTGCCAGCAGCTTAGCCCGGGAACGCACCGAGCAGTACTTC. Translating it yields CASSLARERTEQYF.

CDR3 coding DNA: TGTGCCAGCACCCCGGTCGACTATGGCTACACCTTC. This encodes CASTPVDYGYTF. The chain is built from TRBV7-2 and TRBJ1-2; D is unresolved. This CDR3 is 12 amino acids long. Trimming removed 7 bases at V and 3 bases at J, with 9 bases between. Per germline, CDR1 SGHTA and CDR2 FQGNSA.

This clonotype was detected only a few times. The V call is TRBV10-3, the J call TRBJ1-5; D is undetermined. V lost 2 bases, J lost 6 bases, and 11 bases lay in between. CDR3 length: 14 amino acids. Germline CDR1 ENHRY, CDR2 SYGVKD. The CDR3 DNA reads TGTGCCATCAGTGAGGCGGGAGGAGGTCAGCCCCAGCATTTT. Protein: CAISEAGGGQPQHF.

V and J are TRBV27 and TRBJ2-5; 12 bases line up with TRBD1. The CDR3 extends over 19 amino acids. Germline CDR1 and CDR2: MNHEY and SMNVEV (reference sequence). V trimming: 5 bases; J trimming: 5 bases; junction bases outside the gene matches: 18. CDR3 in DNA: TGTGCCAGCAGTCCCAGACTGGGACAGGGGGCCCGGATAAGGGAGACCCAGTACTTC. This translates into CASSPRLGQGARIRETQYF.

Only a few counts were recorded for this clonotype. This CDR3 reads CASSSSDSTDTQYF. The CDR3 bases are TGTGCCAGCAGCTCCTCGGATAGCACAGATACGCAGTATTTT. V gene TRBV11-2 combines with J gene TRBJ2-3; D remains unclear. Trimming shortened V by 4 bases and J by 0 bases, and 8 bases separated the two germline ends. This CDR3 contains 14 residues. Looked up from germline, CDR1 is SGHAT and CDR2 is FQNNGV.

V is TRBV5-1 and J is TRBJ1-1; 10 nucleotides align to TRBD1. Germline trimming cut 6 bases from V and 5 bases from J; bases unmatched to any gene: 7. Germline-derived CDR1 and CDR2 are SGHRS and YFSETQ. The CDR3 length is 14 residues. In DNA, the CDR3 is TGCGCCAGCAACACCCGGACAGGGGGTACTGAAGCTTTCTTT. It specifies CASNTRTGGTEAFF.

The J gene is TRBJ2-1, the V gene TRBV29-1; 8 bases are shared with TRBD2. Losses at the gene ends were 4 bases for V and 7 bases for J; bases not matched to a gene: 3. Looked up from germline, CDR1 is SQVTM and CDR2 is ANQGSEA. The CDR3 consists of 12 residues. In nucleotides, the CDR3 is TGCAGCGTTGGGGTAGCGGGGAATGAGCAGTTCTTC. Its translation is CSVGVAGNEQFF.

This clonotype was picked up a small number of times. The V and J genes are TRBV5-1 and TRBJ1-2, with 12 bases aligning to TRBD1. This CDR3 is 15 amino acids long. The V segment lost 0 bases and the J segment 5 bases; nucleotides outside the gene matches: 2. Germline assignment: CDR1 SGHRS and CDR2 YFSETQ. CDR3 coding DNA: TGCGCCAGCAGCTTGGCGGGACAGGGGGCATATGGCTACACCTTC. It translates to CASSLAGQGAYGYTF. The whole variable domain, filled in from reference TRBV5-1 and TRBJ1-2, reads KAGVTQTPRYLIKTRGQQVTLSCSPISGHRSVSWYQQTPGQGLQFLFEYFSETQRNKGNFPGRFSGRQFSNSRSEMNVSTLELGDSALYLCASSLAGQGAYGYTFGSGTRLTVV.